A selection of T cell receptor beta chains follows, all from one sample in a study of blood T cell repertoires in COVID-19. Assay used: immunoSEQ multiplex PCR; TCRdb lists only in-frame clones, some missing. The repertoire holds just under 350,000 clones, with about 89% as singletons. Sequenced material: peripheral blood. The receptor source for this set is a woman in her forties or fifties with COVID-19, enrolled during active disease. Both conserved end residues are part of each CDR3. Fields, in order: V gene, clone size, J gene, CDR3 length, D gene, CDR3 protein, CDR3 DNA. D genes are given only for firm matches. Some rows have no size entry. The others give once, few or many, or a class for an expanded clone.

TRBV30,.,TRBJ2-5,13,.,CAWSRGYQETQYF,TGTGCCTGGAGCAGGGGCTACCAAGAGACCCAGTACTTC
TRBV10-1,.,TRBJ2-3,19,TRBD2,CASGYPVREGVELRDTQYF,TGCGCCAGCGGGTACCCGGTGCGGGAGGGCGTGGAATTGAGAGATACGCAGTATTTT
TRBV6-2/TRBV6-3,.,TRBJ1-5,15,TRBD1,CASSYDTGASQPQHF,TGTGCCAGCAGTTACGACACAGGGGCATCGCAGCCCCAGCATTTT
TRBV4-1,.,TRBJ2-5,17,TRBD2,CASSQAGGLAGAETQYF,TGCGCCAGCAGCCAAGCCGGGGGACTAGCGGGAGCTGAGACCCAGTACTTC
TRBV29-1,.,TRBJ1-1,14,TRBD1,CSAWTGNRSAEAFF,TGCAGCGCATGGACAGGGAATAGGTCTGCTGAAGCTTTCTTT
TRBV27,.,TRBJ1-6,15,TRBD1,CASSRQGAVGSPLHF,TGTGCCAGCAGTCGACAGGGGGCGGTGGGTTCACCCCTCCACTTT
TRBV4-3,.,TRBJ2-6,19,.,CASSQVWSGANSGANVLTF,TGCGCCAGCAGCCAAGTGTGGTCGGGAGCGAACTCTGGGGCCAACGTCCTGACTTTC
TRBV20-1,.,TRBJ2-7,11,.,CSARDNTQAYF,TGCAGTGCTAGAGACAATACACAGGCTTACTTC
TRBV9,.,TRBJ1-1,16,TRBD1,CASSSQGARADTEAFF,TGTGCCAGCAGCTCCCAGGGGGCGCGTGCGGACACTGAAGCTTTCTTT
TRBV6-6,.,TRBJ1-2,13,TRBD1,CASRTGTGYGYTF,TGTGCCAGCAGAACCGGGACAGGATATGGCTACACCTTC
TRBV15,.,TRBJ2-7,15,.,CATSSHRDTPYEQYF,TGTGCCACCAGCAGCCACCGGGACACCCCCTACGAGCAGTACTTC
TRBV11-2,.,TRBJ2-3,14,.,CASSLIRSTDTQYF,TGTGCCAGCAGCTTAATCAGGAGCACAGATACGCAGTATTTT
TRBV29-1,once,TRBJ2-3,14,TRBD2,CSVASGRVTDTQYF,TGCAGCGTTGCTAGCGGGAGGGTAACAGATACGCAGTATTTT
TRBV7-9,.,TRBJ2-7,16,TRBD1,CASSLEGQGWAYEQYF,TGTGCCAGCAGCTTGGAGGGACAGGGATGGGCCTACGAGCAGTACTTC
TRBV6-6,.,TRBJ2-7,16,TRBD1,CASSYSRTGDTYEQYF,TGTGCCAGCAGTTACTCCAGGACAGGGGACACCTACGAGCAGTACTTC
TRBV7-3,.,TRBJ2-1,16,TRBD2,CASSFRLAGGSNEQFF,TGTGCCAGCAGCTTCCGACTAGCGGGAGGCTCCAATGAGCAGTTCTTC
TRBV19,.,TRBJ1-1,13,.,CASRGRSNTEAFF,TGTGCCAGCAGGGGACGGTCGAACACTGAAGCTTTCTTT